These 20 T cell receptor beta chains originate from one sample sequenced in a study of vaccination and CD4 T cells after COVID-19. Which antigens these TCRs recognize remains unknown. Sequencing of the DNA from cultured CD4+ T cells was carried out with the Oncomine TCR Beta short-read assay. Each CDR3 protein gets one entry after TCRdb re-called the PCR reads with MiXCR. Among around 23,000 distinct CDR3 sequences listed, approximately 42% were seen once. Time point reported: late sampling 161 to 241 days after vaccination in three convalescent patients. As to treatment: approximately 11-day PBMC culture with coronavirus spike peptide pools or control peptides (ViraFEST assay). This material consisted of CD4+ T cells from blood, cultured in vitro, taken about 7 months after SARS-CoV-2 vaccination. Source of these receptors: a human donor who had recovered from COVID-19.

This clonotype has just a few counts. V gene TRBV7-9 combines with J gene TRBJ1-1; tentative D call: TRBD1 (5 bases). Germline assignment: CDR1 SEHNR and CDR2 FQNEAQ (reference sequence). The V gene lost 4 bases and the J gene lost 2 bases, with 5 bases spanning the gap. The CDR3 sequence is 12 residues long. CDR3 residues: CASSWDNTEAFF. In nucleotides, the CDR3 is TGTGCCAGCAGCTGGGACAACACTGAAGCTTTCTTT.

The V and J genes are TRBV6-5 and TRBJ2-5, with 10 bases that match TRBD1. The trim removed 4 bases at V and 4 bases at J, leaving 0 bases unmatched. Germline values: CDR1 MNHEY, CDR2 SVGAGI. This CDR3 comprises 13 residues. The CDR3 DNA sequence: TGTGCCAGCAGTTGGACAGGGGGAGAGACCCAGTACTTC. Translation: CASSWTGGETQYF.

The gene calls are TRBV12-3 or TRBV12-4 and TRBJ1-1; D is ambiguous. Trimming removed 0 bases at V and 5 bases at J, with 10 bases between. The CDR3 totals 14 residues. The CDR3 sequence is CASSLAGRGTEAFF. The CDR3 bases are TGTGCCAGCAGTTTAGCGGGTAGAGGAACTGAAGCTTTCTTT.

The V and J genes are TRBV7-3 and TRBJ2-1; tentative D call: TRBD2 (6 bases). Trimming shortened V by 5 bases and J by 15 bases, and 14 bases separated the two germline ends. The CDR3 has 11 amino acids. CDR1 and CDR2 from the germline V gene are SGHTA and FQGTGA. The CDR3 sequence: CASSRLVFVFF. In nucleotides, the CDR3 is TGTGCCAGCAGCCGACTAGTCTTCGTGTTCTTC. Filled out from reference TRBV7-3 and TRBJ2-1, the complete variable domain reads GAGVSQTPSNKVTEKGKYVELRCDPISGHTALYWYRQSLGQGPEFLIYFQGTGAADDSGLPNDRFFAVRPEGSVSTLKIQRTERGDSAVYLCASSRLVFVFFGPGTRLTVL.

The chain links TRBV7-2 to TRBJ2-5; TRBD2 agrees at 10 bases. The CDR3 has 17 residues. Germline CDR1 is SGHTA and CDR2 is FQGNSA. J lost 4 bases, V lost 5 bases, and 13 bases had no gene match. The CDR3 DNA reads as TGTGCCAGCAGCGCTCATCGACTAGCGGGTGGACTAGAGACCCAGTACTTC. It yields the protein CASSAHRLAGGLETQYF.

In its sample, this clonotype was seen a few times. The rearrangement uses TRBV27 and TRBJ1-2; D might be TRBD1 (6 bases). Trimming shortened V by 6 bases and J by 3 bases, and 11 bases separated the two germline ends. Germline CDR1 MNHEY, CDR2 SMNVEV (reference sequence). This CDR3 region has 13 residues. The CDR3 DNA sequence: TGTGCCAGCAGCCTAAACAGGGACTATGGCTACACCTTC. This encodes CASSLNRDYGYTF.

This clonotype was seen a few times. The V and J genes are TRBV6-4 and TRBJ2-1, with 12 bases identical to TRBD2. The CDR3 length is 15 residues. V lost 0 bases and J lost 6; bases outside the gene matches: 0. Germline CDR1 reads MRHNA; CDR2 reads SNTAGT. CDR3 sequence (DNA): TGTGCCAGCAGTGACTCGACTAGCGGGAGCAATGAGCAGTTCTTC. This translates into CASSDSTSGSNEQFF.

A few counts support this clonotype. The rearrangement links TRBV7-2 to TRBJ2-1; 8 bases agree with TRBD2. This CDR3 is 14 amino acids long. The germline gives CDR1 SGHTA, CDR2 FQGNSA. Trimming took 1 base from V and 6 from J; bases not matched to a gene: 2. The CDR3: CASSLGLAGNEQFF. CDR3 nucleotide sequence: TGTGCCAGCAGCTTAGGTCTAGCGGGCAATGAGCAGTTCTTC.

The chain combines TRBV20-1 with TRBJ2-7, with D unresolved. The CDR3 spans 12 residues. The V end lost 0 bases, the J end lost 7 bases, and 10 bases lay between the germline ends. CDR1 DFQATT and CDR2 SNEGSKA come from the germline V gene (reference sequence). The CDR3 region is CSARDLGQEQYF. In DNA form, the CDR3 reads TGCAGTGCTAGAGATCTTGGCCAGGAGCAGTACTTC.

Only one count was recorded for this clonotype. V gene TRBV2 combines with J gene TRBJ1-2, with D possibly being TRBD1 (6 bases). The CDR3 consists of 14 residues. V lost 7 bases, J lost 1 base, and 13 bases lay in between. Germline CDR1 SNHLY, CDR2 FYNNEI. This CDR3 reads CASNPQGSNYGYTF. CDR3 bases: TGTGCCAGCAATCCACAGGGAAGTAACTATGGCTACACCTTC. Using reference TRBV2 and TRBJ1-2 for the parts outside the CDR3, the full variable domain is EPEVTQTPSHQVTQMGQEVILRCVPISNHLYFYWYRQILGQKVEFLVSFYNNEISEKSEIFDDQFSVERPDGSNFTLKIRSTKLEDSAMYFCASNPQGSNYGYTFGSGTRLTVV.

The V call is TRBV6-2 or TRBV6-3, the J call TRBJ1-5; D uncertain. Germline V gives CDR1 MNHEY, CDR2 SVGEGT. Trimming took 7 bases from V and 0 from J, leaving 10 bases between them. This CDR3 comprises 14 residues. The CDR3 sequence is CASIRAHSNQPQHF. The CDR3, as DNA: TGTGCCAGCATAAGGGCGCATAGCAATCAGCCCCAGCATTTT.

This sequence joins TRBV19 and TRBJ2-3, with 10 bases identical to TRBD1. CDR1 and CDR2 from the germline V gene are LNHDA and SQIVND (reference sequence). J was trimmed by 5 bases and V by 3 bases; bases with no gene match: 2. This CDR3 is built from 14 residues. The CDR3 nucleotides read TGTGCCAGTAGTATGGGACAGGGGTTAGATACGCAGTATTTT. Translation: CASSMGQGLDTQYF.

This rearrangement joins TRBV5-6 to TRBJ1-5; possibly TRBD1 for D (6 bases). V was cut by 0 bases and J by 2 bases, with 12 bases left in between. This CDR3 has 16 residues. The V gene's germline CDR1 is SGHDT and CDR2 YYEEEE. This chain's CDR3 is CASSLGGRAGNQPQHF. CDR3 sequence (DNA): TGTGCCAGCAGCTTGGGGGGGCGCGCCGGCAATCAGCCCCAGCATTTT.

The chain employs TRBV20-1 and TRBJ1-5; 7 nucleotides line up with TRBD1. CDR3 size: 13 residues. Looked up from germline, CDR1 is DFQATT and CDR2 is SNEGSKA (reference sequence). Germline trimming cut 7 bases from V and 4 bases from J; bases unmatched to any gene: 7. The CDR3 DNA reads TGCAGTGGATCCGGGACAGCAAATCAGCCCCAGCATTTT. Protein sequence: CSGSGTANQPQHF.

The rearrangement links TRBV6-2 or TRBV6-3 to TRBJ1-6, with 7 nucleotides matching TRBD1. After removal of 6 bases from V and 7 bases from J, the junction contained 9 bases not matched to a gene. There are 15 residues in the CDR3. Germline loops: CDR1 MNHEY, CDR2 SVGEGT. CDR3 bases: TGTGCCAGCAGCTCTCAGACAGGGTGGAATTCACCCCTCCACTTT. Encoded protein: CASSSQTGWNSPLHF.

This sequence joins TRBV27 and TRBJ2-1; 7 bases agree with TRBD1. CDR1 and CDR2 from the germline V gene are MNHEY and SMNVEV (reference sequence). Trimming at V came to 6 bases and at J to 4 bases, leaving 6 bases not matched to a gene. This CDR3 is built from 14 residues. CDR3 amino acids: CASSEGQLYNEQFF. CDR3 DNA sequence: TGTGCCAGCAGCGAGGGACAGCTATACAATGAGCAGTTCTTC.

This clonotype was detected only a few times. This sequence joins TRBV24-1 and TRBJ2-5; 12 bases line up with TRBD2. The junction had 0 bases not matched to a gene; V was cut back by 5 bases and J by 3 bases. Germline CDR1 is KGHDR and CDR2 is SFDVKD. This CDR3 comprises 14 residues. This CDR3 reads CATSGTSGKETQYF. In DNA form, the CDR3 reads TGTGCCACCAGTGGGACTAGCGGGAAAGAGACCCAGTACTTC.

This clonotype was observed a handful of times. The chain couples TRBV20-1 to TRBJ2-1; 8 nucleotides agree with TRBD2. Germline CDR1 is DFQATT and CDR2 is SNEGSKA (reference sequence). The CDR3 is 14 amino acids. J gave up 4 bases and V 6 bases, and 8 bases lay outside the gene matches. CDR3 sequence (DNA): TGCAGTGCCGGAGTGACTAGCGCGTACAATGAGCAGTTCTTC. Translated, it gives CSAGVTSAYNEQFF.

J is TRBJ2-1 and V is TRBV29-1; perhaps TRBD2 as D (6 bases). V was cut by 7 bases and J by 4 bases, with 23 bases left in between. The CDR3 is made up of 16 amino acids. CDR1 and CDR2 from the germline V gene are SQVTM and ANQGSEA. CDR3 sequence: CSAGRVTSLVYNEQFF. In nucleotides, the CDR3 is TGCAGCGCCGGACGGGTTACTAGCCTGGTTTACAATGAGCAGTTCTTC.

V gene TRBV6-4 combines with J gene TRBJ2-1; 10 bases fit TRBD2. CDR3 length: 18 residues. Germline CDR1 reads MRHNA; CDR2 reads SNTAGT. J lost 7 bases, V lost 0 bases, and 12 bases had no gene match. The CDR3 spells CASSDSEASGSSKNEQFF. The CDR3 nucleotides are TGTGCCAGCAGTGACTCTGAGGCTAGCGGGAGTAGTAAGAATGAGCAGTTCTTC.